The TCR beta chain under discussion was sequenced for a study of blood T cells in healthy people across ages. Then a second PCR, running about 6 to 11 cycles, was carried out with a sample-barcoded 5' primer and a J-beta primer mix. The template-switch adaptor, which had 12 random nucleotides, put a tag on each cDNA molecule. TCRdb ran MiXCR on the 5' RACE reads and lists one entry per CDR3 protein. Of around 870,000 distinct CDR3 sequences in the sample, 29% are singletons; the top ten hold roughly 17%. The sample was blood. The receptor was isolated from a woman aged 80 or over in good health.

CDR3 in amino acids: CAITREAGGTGELFF. In DNA, the CDR3 is TGTGCCATCACGAGGGAAGCGGGGGGGACCGGGGAGCTGTTTTTT. The rearrangement uses TRBV10-3 and TRBJ2-2, with 10 positions matching TRBD2. Per the germline V gene, CDR1 is ENHRY and CDR2 is SYGVKD. This CDR3 has 15 residues. The J segment lost 5 bases and the V segment lost 7 bases, leaving 7 bases of the junction unmatched.